This TCR beta chain was recovered during a study of graft-versus-host responses after intestinal transplantation (dated by TCRdb to the early 2020s). Turning to the overall study: Recipients received multivisceral, liver-intestinal, or isolated intestinal transplants. Anti-thymocyte globulin induction was given to all recipients, followed by maintenance tacrolimus and steroids for 2 to 4 years. Bulk TCR-beta CDR3 sequencing was used to track graft-versus-host and host-versus-graft alloreactive T cell clones in the graft, circulation and bone marrow after intestinal transplantation. To identify alloreactive clones, pre-transplant mixed lymphocyte reaction products were sequenced and then compared with unstimulated pre-transplant donor and recipient T cells. Of the 20 to 25 intestinal transplant recipients enrolled in the cohort, one of whom was a retransplant, 3 patients without pretransplant specimens were excluded. A peak of at least 4% donor T cells among recipient peripheral blood mononuclear cells was the definition used for donor T cell macrochimerism. Samples from a few later patients were sequenced in-house on an Illumina MiSeq with MiXCR processing rather than by the commercial service.

According to the study, the label for this sample's time point signals: cells obtained before transplantation from donor or recipient. CD3+CD4+ and CD3+CD8+ populations were FACS-sorted from unstimulated pre-transplant donor and recipient cells taken from spleen or lymph nodes. For CDR1 and CDR2, the germline V gene lists MNHEY and SVGAGI. The CDR3 covers 14 residues, taking in both the cysteine and the phenylalanine. Only CDR3 DNA is held: 42 bases, read in frame from base 1. Here V drops 6 bases and J drops 1 base, and the junction holds 4 bases not matched to any gene. Results and caveats for the whole study, not just this receptor: GvH clones were detected in recipient bone marrow, and some of these GvH clones were observed earlier in ileal mucosa or blood, consistent with an intestinal mucosal origin. Early after transplant, peak levels of circulating GvH clones were found to be associated with declines in HvG clones. The relatively low number and heterogeneity of intestinal transplant patients limited the conclusions. High GvH to HvG T cell clonal ratios were observed in the allografts of patients with donor T cell macrochimerism.

The receptor library was made with the immunoSEQ multiplex PCR assay. In most patients, genomic DNA was isolated using the Qiagen DNeasy Blood and Tissue Kit and sent frozen to Adaptive Biotechnologies for TCR sequencing. For most patients, high-throughput TCR-beta CDR3 sequencing of genomic DNA was performed by Adaptive Biotechnologies. Per the original workflow: Adaptive's ImmunoSEQ software supplied the TCR sequencing data for 18 patients, while MiXCR and VDJtools were used to process three other patients. CD4 versus CD8 sorting errors were corrected by removing sequences found in both subsets at a frequency ratio below 5:1. CDR3 nucleotide sequences shared between donor and recipient were removed because their origin could not be assigned. At least 2-fold expansion over unstimulated cells and a minimum CFSE-low frequency of 0.002% (template counts) or 0.001% (read counts) were required for clones to be classified as alloreactive. Clones detected in sequenced pre-transplant spleen, lymph node, or MLR CFSE-low populations of the donor or recipient were defined as mappable. Cumulative frequency of alloreactive clones was calculated as a percentage of all sequences weighted by copy number. In its TCRdb copy, this immuneACCESS table keeps in-frame sequences only and misses some clones. Where compared with another copy, unresolved V genes explain less than half of these, and the others have no known cause. The V and J calls and the clone size are those of that table, but D and trimming were determined from the DNA. The sample table shows tens of thousands of clones, and 91% are seen once. The ten largest clonotypes hold roughly 0.1% of the sample.

On this clone itself: The antigen it binds to is not known. No much larger clone exists at a distance of one base, and base qualities are not known.

The sequencing used unstimulated CD4+ T cells sorted from spleen or lymph node cells, collected before intestinal transplant. The TCR sequence derives from a human donor who received an intestinal transplant. The V and J genes are TRBV6-5 and TRBJ2-3, with 7 central nucleotides matching TRBD1. The nucleotides read TGTGCCAGCAGCATCGGGACAGGCACAGATACGCAGTATTTT. It is translated as CASSIGTGTDTQYF.